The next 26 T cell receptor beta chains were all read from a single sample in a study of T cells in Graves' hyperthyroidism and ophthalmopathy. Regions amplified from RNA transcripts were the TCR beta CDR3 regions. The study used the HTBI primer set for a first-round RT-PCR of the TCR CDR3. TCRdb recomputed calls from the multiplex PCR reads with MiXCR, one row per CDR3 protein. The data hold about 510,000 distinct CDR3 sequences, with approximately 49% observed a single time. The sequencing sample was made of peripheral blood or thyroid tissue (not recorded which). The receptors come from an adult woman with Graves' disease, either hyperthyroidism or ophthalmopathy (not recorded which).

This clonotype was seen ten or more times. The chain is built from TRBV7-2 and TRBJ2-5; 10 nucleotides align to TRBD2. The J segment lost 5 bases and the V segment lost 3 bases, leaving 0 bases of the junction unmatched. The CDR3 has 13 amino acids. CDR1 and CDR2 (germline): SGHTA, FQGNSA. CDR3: CASSFSGRETQYF. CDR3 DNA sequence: TGTGCCAGCAGCTTTAGCGGGAGGGAGACCCAGTACTTC. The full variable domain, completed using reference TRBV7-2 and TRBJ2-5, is GAGVSQSPSNKVTEKGKDVELRCDPISGHTALYWYRQSLGQGLEFLIYFQGNSAPDKSGLPSDRFSAERTGGSVSTLTIQRTQQEDSAVYLCASSFSGRETQYFGPGTRLLVL.

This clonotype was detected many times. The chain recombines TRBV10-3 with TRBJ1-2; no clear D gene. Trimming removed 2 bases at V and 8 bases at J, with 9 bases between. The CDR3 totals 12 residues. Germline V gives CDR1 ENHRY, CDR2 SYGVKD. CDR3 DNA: TGTGCCATCAGTGAGACCTCTGGGGGCTACACCTTC. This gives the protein CAISETSGGYTF.

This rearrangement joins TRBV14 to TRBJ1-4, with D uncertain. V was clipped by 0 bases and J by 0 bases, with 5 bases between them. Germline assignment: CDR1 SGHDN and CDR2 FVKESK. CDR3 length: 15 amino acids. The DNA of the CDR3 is TGTGCCAGCAGCCAAGATTATGCAACTAATGAAAAACTGTTTTTT. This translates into CASSQDYATNEKLFF. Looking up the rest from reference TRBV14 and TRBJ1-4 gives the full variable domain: EAGVTQFPSHSVIEKGQTVTLRCDPISGHDNLYWYRRVMGKEIKFLLHFVKESKQDESGMPNNRFLAERTGGTYSTLKVQPAELEDSGVYFCASSQDYATNEKLFFGSGTQLSVL.

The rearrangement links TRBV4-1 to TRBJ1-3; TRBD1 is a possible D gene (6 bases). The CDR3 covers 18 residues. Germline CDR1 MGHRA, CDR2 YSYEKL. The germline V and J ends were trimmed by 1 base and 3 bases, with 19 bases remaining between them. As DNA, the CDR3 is TGCGCCAGCAGCCAAGGAGGCGCCGTCGGGGGCGGTGGAAACACCATATATTTT. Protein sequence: CASSQGGAVGGGGNTIYF.

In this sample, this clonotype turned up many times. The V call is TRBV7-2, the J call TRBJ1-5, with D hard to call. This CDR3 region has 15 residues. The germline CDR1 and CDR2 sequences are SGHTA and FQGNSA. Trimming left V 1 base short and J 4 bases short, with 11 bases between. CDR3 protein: CASSLGLEMNQPQHF. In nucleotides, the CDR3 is TGTGCCAGCAGCTTAGGACTGGAGATGAATCAGCCCCAGCATTTT.

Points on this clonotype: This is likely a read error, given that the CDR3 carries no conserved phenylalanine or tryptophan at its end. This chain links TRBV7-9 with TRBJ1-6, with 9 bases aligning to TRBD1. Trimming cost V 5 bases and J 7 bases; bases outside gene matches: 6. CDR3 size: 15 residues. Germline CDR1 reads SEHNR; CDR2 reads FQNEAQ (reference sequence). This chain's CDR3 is CASSHRDRENSPLHL. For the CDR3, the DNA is TGTGCCAGCAGCCACCGGGACAGGGAGAATTCACCCCTCCACCTT.

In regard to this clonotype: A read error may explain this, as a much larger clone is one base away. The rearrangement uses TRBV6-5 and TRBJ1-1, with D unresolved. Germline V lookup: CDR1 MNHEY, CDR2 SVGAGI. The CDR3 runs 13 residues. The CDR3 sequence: CAISEHVNTEAFF. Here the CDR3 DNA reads TGTGCCATCAGTGAACATGTGAACACTGAAGCTTTCTTT.

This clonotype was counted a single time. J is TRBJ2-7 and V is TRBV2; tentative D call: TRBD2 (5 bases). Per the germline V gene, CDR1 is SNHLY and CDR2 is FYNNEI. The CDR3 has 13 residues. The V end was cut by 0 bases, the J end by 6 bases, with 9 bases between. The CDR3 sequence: CASSEARVPEQYF. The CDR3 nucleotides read TGTGCCAGCAGTGAAGCGAGGGTCCCCGAGCAGTACTTC.

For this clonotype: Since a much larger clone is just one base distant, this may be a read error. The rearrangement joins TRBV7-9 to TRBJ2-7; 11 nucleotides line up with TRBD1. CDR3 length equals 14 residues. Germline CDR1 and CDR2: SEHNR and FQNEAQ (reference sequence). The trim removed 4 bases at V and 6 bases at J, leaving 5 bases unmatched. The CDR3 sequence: CASSSPGQGVEQYF. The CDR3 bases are TGTGCCAGCAGCTCCCCGGGACAGGGGGTCGAGCAGTACTTC.

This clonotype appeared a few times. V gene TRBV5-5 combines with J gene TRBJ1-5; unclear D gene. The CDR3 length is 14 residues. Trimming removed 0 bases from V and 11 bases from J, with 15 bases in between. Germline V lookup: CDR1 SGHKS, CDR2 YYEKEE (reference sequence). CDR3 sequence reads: CASSLGRSRETQHF. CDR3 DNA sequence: TGTGCCAGCAGCTTGGGGCGTTCCCGAGAGACCCAGCATTTT.

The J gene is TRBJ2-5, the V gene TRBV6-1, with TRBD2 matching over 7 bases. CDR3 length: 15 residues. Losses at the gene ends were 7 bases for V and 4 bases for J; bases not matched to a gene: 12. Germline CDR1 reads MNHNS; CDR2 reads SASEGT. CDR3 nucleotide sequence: TGTGCCAGCACCGCTGGTGGGAGGGGCCCAGAGACCCAGTACTTC. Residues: CASTAGGRGPETQYF.

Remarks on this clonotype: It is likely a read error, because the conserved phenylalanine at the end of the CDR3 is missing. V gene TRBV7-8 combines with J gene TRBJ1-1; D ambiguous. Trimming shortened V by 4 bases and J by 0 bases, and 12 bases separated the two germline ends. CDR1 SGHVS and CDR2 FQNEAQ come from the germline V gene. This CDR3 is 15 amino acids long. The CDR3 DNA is TGTGCCAGCAGCTCCCGGACCCTCATGAACACTGAAGCTTTCTCT. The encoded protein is CASSSRTLMNTEAFS.

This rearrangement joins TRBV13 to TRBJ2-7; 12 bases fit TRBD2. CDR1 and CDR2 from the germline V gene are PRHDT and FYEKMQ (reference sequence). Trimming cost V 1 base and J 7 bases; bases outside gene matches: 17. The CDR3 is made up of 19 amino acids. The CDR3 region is CASSLAGFPRLAGVGEQYF. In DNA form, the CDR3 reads TGTGCCAGCAGCTTAGCCGGATTTCCACGACTAGCGGGAGTGGGGGAGCAGTACTTC.

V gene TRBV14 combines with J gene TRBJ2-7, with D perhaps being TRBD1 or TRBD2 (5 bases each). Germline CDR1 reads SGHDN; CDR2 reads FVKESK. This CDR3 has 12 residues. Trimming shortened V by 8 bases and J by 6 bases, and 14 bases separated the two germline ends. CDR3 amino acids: CASSPWDGEQYF. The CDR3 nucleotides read TGTGCCAGCTCACCGTGGGACGGCGAGCAGTACTTC.

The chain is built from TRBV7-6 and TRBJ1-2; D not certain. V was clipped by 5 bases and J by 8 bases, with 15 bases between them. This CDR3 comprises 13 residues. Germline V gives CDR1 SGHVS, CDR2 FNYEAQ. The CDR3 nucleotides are TGTGCCAGCAGCGCCGACGCCGGGAACGGCTACACCTTC. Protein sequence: CASSADAGNGYTF.

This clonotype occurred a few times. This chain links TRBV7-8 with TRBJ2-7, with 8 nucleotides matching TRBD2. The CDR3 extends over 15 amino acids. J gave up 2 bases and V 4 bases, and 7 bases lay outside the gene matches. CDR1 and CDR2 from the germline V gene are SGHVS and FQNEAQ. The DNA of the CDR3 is TGTGCCAGCAGCTGGGGTAGCGGGACGACCTACGAGCAGTACTTC. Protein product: CASSWGSGTTYEQYF.

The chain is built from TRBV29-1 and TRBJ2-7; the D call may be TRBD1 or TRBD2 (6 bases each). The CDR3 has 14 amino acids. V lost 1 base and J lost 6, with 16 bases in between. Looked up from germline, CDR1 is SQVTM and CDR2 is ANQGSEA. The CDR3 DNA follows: TGCAGCGTTGAAGCCTTGAGGGGGGCGGGCGAGCAGTACTTC. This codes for CSVEALRGAGEQYF.

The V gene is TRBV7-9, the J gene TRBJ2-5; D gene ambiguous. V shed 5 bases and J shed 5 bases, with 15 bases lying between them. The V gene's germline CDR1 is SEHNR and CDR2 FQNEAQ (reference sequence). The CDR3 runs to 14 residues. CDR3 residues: CASSESGSRETQYF. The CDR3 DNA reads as TGTGCCAGCAGCGAGTCGGGCTCGCGGGAGACCCAGTACTTC.

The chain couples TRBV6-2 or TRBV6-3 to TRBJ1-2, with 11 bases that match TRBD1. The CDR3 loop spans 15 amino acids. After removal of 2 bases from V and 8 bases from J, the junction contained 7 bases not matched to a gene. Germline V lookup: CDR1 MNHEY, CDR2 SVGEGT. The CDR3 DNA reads TGTGCCAGCAGTTACCGAGGACAGGGGGCGAGGGGCTACACCTTC. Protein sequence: CASSYRGQGARGYTF.

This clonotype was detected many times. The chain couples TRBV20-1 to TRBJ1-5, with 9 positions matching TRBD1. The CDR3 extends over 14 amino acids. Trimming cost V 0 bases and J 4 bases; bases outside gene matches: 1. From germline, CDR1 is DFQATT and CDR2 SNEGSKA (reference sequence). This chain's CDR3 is CSAREGQGNQPQHF. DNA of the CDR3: TGCAGTGCTAGAGAGGGACAGGGAAATCAGCCCCAGCATTTT.

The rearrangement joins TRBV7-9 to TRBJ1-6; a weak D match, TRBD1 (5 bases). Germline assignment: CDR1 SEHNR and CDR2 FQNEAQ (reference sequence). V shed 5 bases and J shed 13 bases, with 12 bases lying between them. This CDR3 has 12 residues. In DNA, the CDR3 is TGTGCCAGCAGCCCGGGACGGGTCCCCCTCCACTTT. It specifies CASSPGRVPLHF. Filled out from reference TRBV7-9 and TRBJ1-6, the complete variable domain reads DTGVSQNPRHKITKRGQNVTFRCDPISEHNRLYWYRQTLGQGPEFLTYFQNEAQLEKSRLLSDRFSAERPKGSFSTLEIQRTEQGDSAMYLCASSPGRVPLHFGNGTRLTVT.

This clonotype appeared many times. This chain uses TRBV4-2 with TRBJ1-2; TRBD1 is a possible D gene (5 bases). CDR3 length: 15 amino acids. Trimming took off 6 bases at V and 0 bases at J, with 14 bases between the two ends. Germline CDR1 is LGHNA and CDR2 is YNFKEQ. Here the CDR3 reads CASRESQDANYGYTF. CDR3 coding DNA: TGTGCCAGCAGGGAGTCACAGGATGCTAACTATGGCTACACCTTC.

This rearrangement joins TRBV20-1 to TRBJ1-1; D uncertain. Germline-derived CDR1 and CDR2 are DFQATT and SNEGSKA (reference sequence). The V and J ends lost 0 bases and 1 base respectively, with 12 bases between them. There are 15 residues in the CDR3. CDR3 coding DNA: TGCAGTGCTAGAGATATACCTAGATCGAACACTGAAGCTTTCTTT. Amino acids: CSARDIPRSNTEAFF.

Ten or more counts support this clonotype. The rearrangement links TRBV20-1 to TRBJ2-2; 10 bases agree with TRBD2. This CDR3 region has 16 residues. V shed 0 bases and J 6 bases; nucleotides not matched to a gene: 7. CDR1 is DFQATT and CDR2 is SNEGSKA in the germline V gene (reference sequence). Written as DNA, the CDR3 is TGCAGTGCTAGAGACGCCGGGACTAGCGTTTCCGGGGAGCTGTTTTTT. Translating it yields CSARDAGTSVSGELFF.

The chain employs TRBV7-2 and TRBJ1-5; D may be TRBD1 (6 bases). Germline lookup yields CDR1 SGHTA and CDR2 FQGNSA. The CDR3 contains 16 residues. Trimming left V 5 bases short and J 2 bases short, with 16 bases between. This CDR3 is CASSRDIGSGNQPQHF. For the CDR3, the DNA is TGTGCCAGCAGCCGGGACATTGGATCGGGCAATCAGCCCCAGCATTTT.

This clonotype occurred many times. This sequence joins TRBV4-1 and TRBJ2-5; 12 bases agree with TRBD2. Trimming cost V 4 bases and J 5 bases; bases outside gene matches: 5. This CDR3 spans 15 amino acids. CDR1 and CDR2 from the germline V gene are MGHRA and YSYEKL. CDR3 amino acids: CASSLLAGGRETQYF. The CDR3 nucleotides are TGCGCCAGCAGCCTCCTAGCGGGAGGGAGGGAGACCCAGTACTTC.